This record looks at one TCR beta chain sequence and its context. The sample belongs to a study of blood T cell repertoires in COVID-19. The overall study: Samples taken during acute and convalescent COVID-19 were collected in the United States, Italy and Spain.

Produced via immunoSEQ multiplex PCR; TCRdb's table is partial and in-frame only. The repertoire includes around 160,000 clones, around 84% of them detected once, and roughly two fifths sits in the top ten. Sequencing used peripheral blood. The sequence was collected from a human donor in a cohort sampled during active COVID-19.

CDR3 nucleotide sequence: TGTGCCAGCAGCTTCTCACCCTACACCGCCGGGGAACAGCCCCAGCATTTT. Protein product: CASSFSPYTAGEQPQHF. V gene TRBV5-5 combines with J gene TRBJ1-5; no firm D call. In germline, CDR1 is SGHKS, CDR2 YYEKEE (reference sequence). V dropped 2 bases and J dropped 7 bases, with 22 bases sitting between them. This CDR3 is built from 17 residues. The whole variable domain, filled in from reference TRBV5-5 and TRBJ1-5, reads DAGVTQSPTHLIKTRGQQVTLRCSPISGHKSVSWYQQVLGQGPQFIFQYYEKEERGRGNFPDRFSARQFPNYSSELNVNALLLGDSALYLCASSFSPYTAGEQPQHFGDGTRLSIL.